Below are 29 T cell receptor beta chains sequenced from a single sample in a study of cytomegalovirus exposure and HLA in healthy donors. With 60 Vbeta and 13 Jbeta primers, the PCR was carried out. Some clones are missing from TCRdb's copy, which holds only in-frame ones; the method was immunoSEQ multiplex PCR. The table gives approximately 58,000 clones; the top ten clones make up 3.6% of it. The sequencing sample was made of PBMCs. The receptors were gathered from a woman in her late teens or twenties in good health and CMV-seronegative.

The chain carries TRBV11-2 and TRBJ1-4; D call uncertain. The V gene lost 1 base and the J gene lost 8 bases, with 11 bases spanning the gap. The CDR3 totals 14 residues. Germline lookup yields CDR1 SGHAT and CDR2 FQNNGV. The CDR3 here is CASSLGMESEKLFF. As DNA, the CDR3 is TGTGCCAGCAGCTTAGGGATGGAGAGCGAAAAACTGTTTTTT.

The rearrangement joins TRBV5-1 to TRBJ2-7; TRBD1 matches at 9 bases. In germline, CDR1 is SGHRS, CDR2 YFSETQ. The CDR3 spans 15 residues. The V gene end was trimmed by 4 bases and the J gene end by 0 bases; junction bases not matched to a gene: 5. CDR3 coding DNA: TGCGCCAGCAGCCGTACGACAGGGGGCTCCTACGAGCAGTACTTC. Protein product: CASSRTTGGSYEQYF. The full variable domain, its missing parts supplied by reference TRBV5-1 and TRBJ2-7, is KAGVTQTPRYLIKTRGQQVTLSCSPISGHRSVSWYQQTPGQGLQFLFEYFSETQRNKGNFPGRFSGRQFSNSRSEMNVSTLELGDSALYLCASSRTTGGSYEQYFGPGTRLTVT.

The chain joins TRBV6-1 to TRBJ2-1; the match to TRBD2 covers 10 bases. The CDR3 runs to 17 residues. Germline CDR1 MNHNS, CDR2 SASEGT. The trim removed 3 bases at V and 4 bases at J, leaving 9 bases unmatched. This CDR3 reads CASSDRAGGDLYNEQFF. The CDR3 DNA is TGTGCCAGCAGTGATCGAGCGGGAGGGGACCTTTACAATGAGCAGTTCTTC.

CDR3 sequence (DNA): TGCGCCAGCAGCAAGGATGCAGTTGGCGGAAGCTCCTACGAGCAGTACTTC. Amino acid sequence: CASSKDAVGGSSYEQYF. The chain employs TRBV5-1 and TRBJ2-7, with D hard to call. The CDR3 length is 17 residues. Germline lookup yields CDR1 SGHRS and CDR2 YFSETQ. V was shortened by 4 bases and J by 0 bases, with 20 bases between the two germline ends.

The chain combines TRBV2 with TRBJ1-6; D remains ambiguous. V was clipped by 4 bases and J by 3 bases, with 7 bases between them. There are 14 residues in the CDR3. Germline loops: CDR1 SNHLY, CDR2 FYNNEI. The CDR3 DNA sequence: TGTGCCAGCAGTGTAACAGTCTATAATTCACCCCTCCACTTT. It specifies CASSVTVYNSPLHF. The entire variable domain, with the rest obtained from reference TRBV2 and TRBJ1-6, is as follows: EPEVTQTPSHQVTQMGQEVILRCVPISNHLYFYWYRQILGQKVEFLVSFYNNEISEKSEIFDDQFSVERPDGSNFTLKIRSTKLEDSAMYFCASSVTVYNSPLHFGNGTRLTVT.

The chain has TRBV10-1 and TRBJ2-7; 7 bases map to TRBD2. V shed 1 base, J shed 7 bases, and the junction held 1 base outside the gene matches. CDR1 and CDR2 from the germline V gene are WNHNN and SYGVQD (reference sequence). The CDR3 totals 12 residues. CDR3 sequence reads: CASSELGGEQYF. The CDR3, as DNA: TGCGCCAGCAGTGAGTTGGGAGGGGAGCAGTACTTC.

The chain joins TRBV29-1 to TRBJ1-2; D gene uncertain. The length of the CDR3 is 10 residues. V lost 7 bases to trimming and J lost 8 bases, with 11 bases between them. Germline V gene sequence: CDR1 SQVTM, CDR2 ANQGSEA. As DNA, the CDR3 is TGCAGCGGTTTACTAGACGGCTACACCTTC. Translated, it gives CSGLLDGYTF.

The chain uses TRBV30 and TRBJ2-1; D is unclear. The CDR3 extends over 12 amino acids. Between the trimmed V and J ends, which lost 1 base and 5 bases, there was a span of 6 bases. Germline V gene sequence: CDR1 GTSNPN, CDR2 SVGIG (reference sequence). CDR3 sequence reads: CAWSAGDNEQFF. CDR3 nucleotides: TGTGCCTGGAGTGCCGGTGACAATGAGCAGTTCTTC.

J is TRBJ2-7 and V is TRBV30; a weak D match, TRBD2 (5 bases). CDR1 and CDR2 from the germline V gene are GTSNPN and SVGIG (reference sequence). Trimming took off 3 bases at V and 8 bases at J, with 20 bases between the two ends. The CDR3 is made up of 14 amino acids. This chain's CDR3 is CAWSPKGQRLQQYF. CDR3 nucleotide sequence: TGTGCCTGGAGCCCAAAGGGCCAGCGGCTACAGCAGTACTTC.

The V and J genes are TRBV6-1 and TRBJ2-4; 8 bases align to TRBD1. V dropped 2 bases and J dropped 4; count of bases not matched to a gene: 4. The CDR3 loop spans 15 amino acids. Germline values: CDR1 MNHNS, CDR2 SASEGT. The CDR3 DNA reads as TGTGCCAGCAGTGAACTGACAGGGGAAAAAAACATTCAGTACTTC. As protein: CASSELTGEKNIQYF.

The CDR3 DNA reads as TGTGCCAGCAGTGATACGGGTCTTTCTCAGCCCCAGCATTTT. Protein product: CASSDTGLSQPQHF. V and J are TRBV6-5 and TRBJ1-5; D is unclear. This CDR3 spans 14 amino acids. CDR1 is MNHEY, CDR2 SVGAGI, per germline. The V end was cut by 5 bases, the J end by 6 bases, with 14 bases between.

The V and J genes are TRBV25-1 and TRBJ1-2, with 7 bases matching TRBD1. Germline CDR1 reads MGHDK; CDR2 reads SYGVNS. The CDR3 spans 14 residues. With 6 bases clipped from V and 4 bases from J, the junction kept 8 bases outside the gene matches. CDR3 protein: CASRETGIFYGYTF. The DNA for the CDR3 is TGTGCCAGCAGAGAGACAGGGATTTTCTATGGCTACACCTTC.

V usage is TRBV5-1 and J usage is TRBJ1-6; 7 bases align to TRBD1. After removal of 5 bases from V and 5 bases from J, the junction contained 4 bases not matched to a gene. The CDR3 is 14 residues long. Germline lookup yields CDR1 SGHRS and CDR2 YFSETQ. Here the CDR3 DNA reads TGCGCCAGCAGTAGGGGACAGCATAATTCACCCCTCCACTTT. Encoded protein: CASSRGQHNSPLHF.

V and J are TRBV30 and TRBJ2-3; 10 nucleotides match TRBD2. The V and J ends lost 3 bases and 5 bases, in that order; junction bases with no gene match: 5. The CDR3 is made up of 14 amino acids. CDR1 and CDR2 from the germline V gene are GTSNPN and SVGIG (reference sequence). The CDR3: CAWRSGGAVDTQYF. CDR3 in DNA: TGTGCCTGGAGGAGCGGGGGGGCGGTAGATACGCAGTATTTT.

The chain employs TRBV19 and TRBJ2-3; TRBD1 agrees at 12 bases. CDR1 LNHDA and CDR2 SQIVND come from the germline V gene (reference sequence). The CDR3 length is 16 residues. The V and J ends lost 0 bases and 4 bases, in that order; junction bases with no gene match: 2. In nucleotides, the CDR3 is TGTGCCAGTAGTATAGACGGGACAGGGGGCGCAGATACGCAGTATTTT. It encodes CASSIDGTGGADTQYF.

The V gene is TRBV30, the J gene TRBJ1-4; TRBD1 aligns across 7 bases. J lost 0 bases, V lost 4 bases, and 8 bases had no gene match. CDR1 and CDR2 (germline): GTSNPN, SVGIG (reference sequence). The CDR3 runs to 16 residues. CDR3 in amino acids: CAWKGARWSTNEKLFF. The CDR3 coding sequence is TGTGCCTGGAAGGGGGCCCGGTGGTCAACTAATGAAAAACTGTTTTTT.

J is TRBJ2-1 and V is TRBV18, with 10 bases that match TRBD1. J gave up 8 bases and V 3 bases, and 7 bases lay outside the gene matches. Germline V gene data show CDR1 as KGHSH and CDR2 as LQKENI. The CDR3 consists of 15 residues. The CDR3 DNA reads as TGTGCCAGCTCACCGCCGGGACAGGGGTTCTATGAGCAGTTCTTC. Translation: CASSPPGQGFYEQFF.

This chain links TRBV30 with TRBJ2-7; D is unresolved. The CDR3 has 13 residues. V gave up 2 bases and J gave up 6 bases, with 14 bases separating them. Germline CDR1 GTSNPN, CDR2 SVGIG (reference sequence). CDR3 amino acids: CAWSFKSTFEQYF. The CDR3 region has the DNA TGTGCCTGGAGTTTTAAGAGTACGTTCGAGCAGTACTTC.

The chain links TRBV19 to TRBJ1-2; D not certain. CDR3 length: 13 amino acids. V lost 4 bases to trimming and J lost 7 bases, with 13 bases between them. CDR1 and CDR2 from the germline V gene are LNHDA and SQIVND (reference sequence). The CDR3 loop reads CASSRDQRGGYTF. As DNA, the CDR3 is TGTGCCAGTAGTAGGGATCAGCGGGGTGGCTACACCTTC.

The chain is built from TRBV15 and TRBJ1-1, with 7 bases identical to TRBD1. The CDR3 consists of 13 residues. Germline V gives CDR1 LNHNV, CDR2 YYDKDF (reference sequence). V shed 10 bases, J shed 1 base, and the junction held 6 bases outside the gene matches. The CDR3 reads CASEGQTNTEAFF. The CDR3 DNA is TGTGCCAGCGAGGGACAGACGAACACTGAAGCTTTCTTT. Supplemented by reference TRBV15 and TRBJ1-1, the full variable domain reads DAMVIQNPRYQVTQFGKPVTLSCSQTLNHNVMYWYQQKSSQAPKLLFHYYDKDFNNEADTPDNFQSRRPNTSFCFLDIRSPGLGDTAMYLCASEGQTNTEAFFGQGTRLTVV.

The chain uses TRBV4-1 and TRBJ1-6, with no clear D. V was shortened by 1 base and J by 10 bases, with 8 bases between the two germline ends. The CDR3 contains 13 residues. Per the germline V gene, CDR1 is MGHRA and CDR2 is YSYEKL. For the CDR3, the DNA is TGCGCCAGCAGCCAAGGTACGCAGTCACCCCTCCACTTT. Translation gives CASSQGTQSPLHF.

The J gene is TRBJ2-5, the V gene TRBV7-6, with 11 nucleotides matching TRBD2. Germline loops: CDR1 SGHVS, CDR2 FNYEAQ. This CDR3 is built from 15 residues. With V trimmed by 5 bases and J by 5 bases, 7 bases remained unmatched. This CDR3 reads CASSRRLAGPETQYF. The CDR3 nucleotides are TGTGCCAGCAGCCGCCGACTAGCGGGGCCGGAGACCCAGTACTTC.

The chain carries TRBV2 and TRBJ2-7; 8 nucleotides line up with TRBD2. CDR1 and CDR2 (germline): SNHLY, FYNNEI. The length of the CDR3 is 16 residues. Germline trimming cut 5 bases from V and 6 bases from J; bases unmatched to any gene: 15. CDR3: CASSPLRIGRAVEQYF. CDR3 coding DNA: TGTGCCAGCAGTCCCCTTCGTATCGGGAGGGCCGTCGAGCAGTACTTC.

V and J are TRBV6-5 and TRBJ2-7; D is possibly TRBD1 (6 bases). Trimming removed 0 bases at V and 1 base at J, with 13 bases between. CDR1 and CDR2 from the germline V gene are MNHEY and SVGAGI. The length of the CDR3 is 16 residues. CDR3 nucleotide sequence: TGTGCCAGCAGTTACTCGCGGCGGACAGAGTCCTACGAGCAGTACTTC. The encoded protein is CASSYSRRTESYEQYF.

The J gene is TRBJ2-5, the V gene TRBV6-1; 7 positions agree with TRBD1. This CDR3 is 13 amino acids long. V lost 5 bases and J lost 5; bases outside the gene matches: 5. Germline lookup yields CDR1 MNHNS and CDR2 SASEGT. CDR3 in amino acids: CASSQQGMETQYF. For the CDR3, the DNA is TGTGCCAGCAGTCAACAGGGGATGGAGACCCAGTACTTC.

The chain uses TRBV19 and TRBJ1-1; 9 positions match TRBD1. After removal of 3 bases from V and 0 bases from J, the junction contained 8 bases not matched to a gene. Germline loops: CDR1 LNHDA, CDR2 SQIVND (reference sequence). This CDR3 is 17 amino acids long. CDR3 sequence: CASSIGTGRVMNTEAFF. CDR3 bases: TGTGCCAGTAGTATCGGGACAGGGAGGGTAATGAACACTGAAGCTTTCTTT.

This rearrangement joins TRBV9 to TRBJ2-7; D unclear. Germline V gives CDR1 SGDLS, CDR2 YYNGEE. Trimming removed 0 bases at V and 3 bases at J, with 13 bases between. The CDR3 spans 15 residues. CDR3: CASSVGPTGLYEQYF. The CDR3, as DNA: TGTGCCAGCAGCGTAGGCCCCACGGGTCTCTACGAGCAGTACTTC. The whole variable domain, filled in from reference TRBV9 and TRBJ2-7, reads DSGVTQTPKHLITATGQRVTLRCSPRSGDLSVYWYQQSLDQGLQFLIQYYNGEERAKGNILERFSAQQFPDLHSELNLSSLELGDSALYFCASSVGPTGLYEQYFGPGTRLTVT.

V and J are TRBV9 and TRBJ1-1, with D possibly TRBD1 on 5 matching bases. The V end was cut by 4 bases, the J end by 5 bases, with 15 bases between. The CDR3 spans 14 residues. Germline V CDR1 and CDR2: SGDLS, YYNGEE. CDR3 sequence (DNA): TGTGCCAGCAGCCCGGACGACAGCCCAACTGAAGCTTTCTTT. This codes for CASSPDDSPTEAFF.

The chain has TRBV25-1 and TRBJ1-2; 10 nucleotides agree with TRBD1. The CDR3 is 15 amino acids. Germline CDR1 MGHDK, CDR2 SYGVNS. J lost 6 bases, V lost 5 bases, and 9 bases had no gene match. Here the CDR3 reads CASSPQTGGADGYTF. CDR3 DNA: TGTGCCAGCAGTCCACAGACAGGGGGCGCGGATGGCTACACCTTC.